This T cell receptor beta chain originates from a study of regulatory T cells in long-lasting Graves disease. Described time point: newly diagnosed GD, antithyroid drugs for less than 3 months. PBMC-extracted RNA yielded the TCR library. The CDR3 runs to 15 residues. J gave up 8 bases and V 4 bases, and 12 bases lay outside the gene matches. Germline values: CDR1 MGHDK, CDR2 SYGVNS. For TCR beta, libraries came from iRepertoire HTBI primers and Arm-PCR of CDR3 regions. TCRdb re-called the multiplex PCR reads through MiXCR, storing one row per CDR3 protein. This table holds approximately 470,000 distinct CDR3 sequences, around 15% found once. The sample was also reused in another study, on T cells in Graves' hyperthyroidism and ophthalmopathy.

The chain recombines TRBV25-1 with TRBJ1-2; 8 nucleotides match TRBD1. The clonotype originates from a man in his forties with Graves disease. The sequenced sample was peripheral blood mononuclear cells (PBMCs), obtained at new diagnosis, from a patient treated with antithyroid drugs. The CDR3 bases are TGTGCCAGCAGTGGAAACTTCGGACAGGGACGGGGCTACACCTTC. Its protein is CASSGNFGQGRGYTF.